Each of the 28 T cell receptor beta chains below was sequenced from the same sample in a study of cytomegalovirus exposure and HLA in healthy donors. The repertoire was sequenced with immunoSEQ multiplex PCR; TCRdb's copy has only in-frame clones and lacks some. The table shows some 170,000 clones, with roughly 86% occurring only once. Sequencing used PBMCs. The receptors were sampled from a man aged 18 to 30 in good health and CMV-seropositive.

The chain carries TRBV4-3 and TRBJ2-6; D is undetermined. The CDR3 consists of 15 residues. Germline assignment: CDR1 LGHNA and CDR2 YSLEER. Trimming took 5 bases from V and 0 from J, leaving 8 bases between them. The CDR3 protein is CASSSRSSGANVLTF. DNA for the CDR3: TGCGCCAGCAGCTCTCGGAGCTCTGGGGCCAACGTCCTGACTTTC.

The V and J genes are TRBV7-2 and TRBJ2-7, with D possibly TRBD2 on 5 matching bases. The length of the CDR3 is 16 residues. Deletions cut 5 bases from V and 3 bases from J, with 20 bases between. Germline-derived CDR1 and CDR2 are SGHTA and FQGNSA. CDR3 sequence (DNA): TGTGCCAGCAGCCGGAACTCTGGAGGTACTTACTACGAGCAGTACTTC. Amino acids: CASSRNSGGTYYEQYF.

On this clone itself: Compared with germline, one end of the junction differs, possibly owing to a read error. The chain combines TRBV4-2 with TRBJ2-7; 8 positions agree with TRBD2. CDR3 size: 15 residues. Germline V CDR1 and CDR2: LGHNA, YNFKEQ. CDR3 in DNA: TGTGCCAGCAGTCAAGATCCAGCGGGGGACTACGAGCAGTACTTC. The encoded protein is CASSQDPAGDYEQYF.

The chain is built from TRBV7-3 and TRBJ2-3; TRBD2 matches at 7 bases. With 2 bases clipped from V and 5 bases from J, the junction kept 7 bases outside the gene matches. The germline V gene has CDR1 SGHTA and CDR2 FQGTGA. CDR3 size: 15 residues. The CDR3 bases are TGTGCCAGCAGCTTATATGGGACGGGGGGAGATACGCAGTATTTT. This gives the protein CASSLYGTGGDTQYF.

The chain links TRBV28 to TRBJ2-7; 11 nucleotides agree with TRBD1. The CDR3 loop spans 19 amino acids. Germline CDR1 is MDHEN and CDR2 is SYDVKM. J was trimmed by 1 base and V by 6 bases; bases with no gene match: 17. The CDR3 sequence: CASSTVWTGGPGRSYEQYF. CDR3 nucleotides: TGTGCCAGCAGCACTGTTTGGACAGGGGGCCCAGGTCGATCCTACGAGCAGTACTTC.

The gene calls are TRBV1 and TRBJ2-1; the listed D gene, TRBD2, was not tested against the DNA. TRBV1 is shown as a pseudogene. CDR3 length: 18 amino acids. CDR3 coding DNA: TGCACCAGCAGCCAAGAGAGGGCCACTAGCACATCCTACAATGAGCAGTTCTTC. It yields the protein CTSSQERATSTSYNEQFF.

The chain is built from TRBV6-5 and TRBJ1-4; 9 bases agree with TRBD1. CDR1 and CDR2 (germline): MNHEY, SVGAGI. J gave up 8 bases and V 6 bases, and 7 bases lay outside the gene matches. This CDR3 contains 14 residues. CDR3 protein: CASSPTGGKEKLFF. CDR3 sequence (DNA): TGTGCCAGCAGCCCGACAGGGGGTAAAGAAAAACTGTTTTTT.

This clone was seen once. The chain uses TRBV23-1 and TRBJ2-2, with D possibly being TRBD2 (6 bases). TRBV23-1 falls under the ORF class, with uncertain function. CDR3 length equals 16 residues. V was shortened by 7 bases and J by 7 bases, with 22 bases between the two germline ends. Here the CDR3 reads CASTRRRGEFIGELFF. The CDR3 DNA reads as TGCGCCAGCACCCGAAGGAGGGGTGAGTTTATCGGGGAGCTGTTTTTT.

A word on this clone: This sample includes further DNA sequences coding for the same CDR3. This chain uses TRBV25-1 with TRBJ1-1; TRBD1 might be the D (5 bases). CDR1 is MGHDK, CDR2 SYGVNS, per germline. V lost 5 bases and J 3 bases, leaving 10 bases between the germline ends. There are 13 residues in the CDR3. The CDR3 DNA reads as TGTGCCAGCAGTCGGGGGGGATACACTGAAGCTTTCTTT. This encodes CASSRGGYTEAFF.

J is TRBJ1-5 and V is TRBV27, with D unclear. This CDR3 spans 12 amino acids. The germline V gene has CDR1 MNHEY and CDR2 SMNVEV (reference sequence). The ends were cut back, 8 bases at V and 2 bases at J, with 7 bases in the middle. CDR3 amino acids: CASQQGNQPQHF. CDR3 nucleotides: TGTGCCAGCCAGCAGGGCAATCAGCCCCAGCATTTT.

The chain uses TRBV2 and TRBJ2-7; a possible D gene is TRBD1 (6 bases). Trimming stripped 6 bases from V and 2 bases from J, with 17 bases between. The CDR3 is 15 amino acids. Germline V gene data show CDR1 as SNHLY and CDR2 as FYNNEI. The chain's CDR3 is CASSSHTGSPYEQYF. CDR3 DNA: TGTGCCAGCAGCTCACACACAGGGTCCCCCTACGAGCAGTACTTC.

Of note for this clone: The same CDR3 arises from other DNA sequences in this sample as well. The chain uses TRBV4-1 and TRBJ1-4; a possible D gene is TRBD1 (6 bases). Germline CDR1 is MGHRA and CDR2 is YSYEKL. The CDR3 has 15 amino acids. Trimming removed 1 base from V and 7 bases from J, with 13 bases in between. The CDR3 reads CASSQVETGAEKLFF. Written as DNA, the CDR3 is TGCGCCAGCAGCCAAGTTGAGACAGGAGCTGAAAAACTGTTTTTT.

The chain couples TRBV6-1 to TRBJ2-4; D might be TRBD1 (5 bases). Germline CDR1 is MNHNS and CDR2 is SASEGT. Trimming took 4 bases from V and 6 from J, leaving 10 bases between them. This CDR3 is built from 13 residues. CDR3 sequence (DNA): TGTGCCAGCAGTGGGACAAGGTTAAACATTCAGTACTTC. Amino acid sequence: CASSGTRLNIQYF.

This clone appeared a single time. V gene TRBV19 combines with J gene TRBJ1-6, with a possible D match to TRBD1 (6 bases). The CDR3 consists of 15 residues. In germline, CDR1 is LNHDA, CDR2 SQIVND (reference sequence). V was clipped by 5 bases and J by 4 bases, with 12 bases between them. DNA of the CDR3: TGTGCCAGTAGTGCCGAAACAGGGTATAATTCACCCCTCCACTTT. This codes for CASSAETGYNSPLHF.

The V and J genes are TRBV28 and TRBJ2-6, with D possibly TRBD2 on 6 matching bases. Trimming took 2 bases from V and 1 from J, leaving 6 bases between them. The CDR3 is 15 residues long. CDR1 is MDHEN, CDR2 SYDVKM, per germline. This chain's CDR3 is CASSLAGSGANVLTF. The CDR3 nucleotides read TGTGCCAGCAGTTTAGCGGGATCTGGGGCCAACGTCCTGACTTTC.

The rearrangement links TRBV5-1 to TRBJ1-2; 9 bases line up with TRBD1. After removal of 4 bases from V and 8 bases from J, the junction contained 3 bases not matched to a gene. CDR1 is SGHRS, CDR2 YFSETQ, per germline. CDR3 length: 12 amino acids. The chain's CDR3 is CASSITGGGYTF. As DNA, the CDR3 is TGCGCCAGCAGCATAACAGGGGGCGGCTACACCTTC.

The chain uses TRBV7-2 and TRBJ2-7, with D unresolved. CDR1 is SGHTA and CDR2 is FQGNSA in the germline V gene. CDR3 length: 14 residues. V was pared by 5 bases and J by 0 bases, with 11 bases between. CDR3 loop: CASSRQVFSYEQYF. CDR3 DNA sequence: TGTGCCAGCAGCCGTCAGGTTTTCTCCTACGAGCAGTACTTC.

The gene calls are TRBV9 and TRBJ2-1; tentative D call: TRBD2 (7 bases). CDR1 is SGDLS, CDR2 YYNGEE, per germline. Between the trimmed V and J ends, which lost 0 bases and 4 bases, there was a span of 20 bases. This CDR3 has 18 residues. The DNA for the CDR3 is TGTGCCAGCAGCGTAGCTACTGGGACTGAGGGGGGGTACAATGAGCAGTTCTTC. Translated, it gives CASSVATGTEGGYNEQFF. Full variable domain (remainder filled in from reference TRBV9 and TRBJ2-1): DSGVTQTPKHLITATGQRVTLRCSPRSGDLSVYWYQQSLDQGLQFLIQYYNGEERAKGNILERFSAQQFPDLHSELNLSSLELGDSALYFCASSVATGTEGGYNEQFFGPGTRLTVL.

The chain couples TRBV28 to TRBJ2-7; 7 bases map to TRBD1. V shed 4 bases and J 5 bases; nucleotides not matched to a gene: 8. The CDR3 contains 14 residues. CDR1 and CDR2 from the germline V gene are MDHEN and SYDVKM. Here the CDR3 reads CASSSLNTGDEQYF. CDR3 sequence (DNA): TGTGCCAGCAGTTCCCTAAACACAGGGGACGAGCAGTACTTC.

The chain's CDR3 is CASRTASSYEQYF. The CDR3 nucleotides read TGTGCCAGCAGGACAGCTAGCTCCTACGAGCAGTACTTC. This sequence joins TRBV2 and TRBJ2-7; D may be TRBD1 (5 bases). With 6 bases removed from V and 0 bases from J, the gap between germline ends came to 9 bases. CDR1 is SNHLY, CDR2 FYNNEI, per germline. The CDR3 sequence is 13 residues long.

This chain connects TRBV10-3 to TRBJ2-1, with D perhaps matching TRBD1 (6 bases). Germline CDR1 reads ENHRY; CDR2 reads SYGVKD. CDR3 size: 14 residues. Trimming left V 6 bases short and J 5 bases short, with 14 bases between. The CDR3 bases are TGTGCCATCAGCGGTAGGGGGAACCACAATGAGCAGTTCTTC. It yields the protein CAISGRGNHNEQFF.

The chain couples TRBV30 to TRBJ2-1; perhaps TRBD2 as D (5 bases). This CDR3 has 12 residues. Germline CDR1 is GTSNPN and CDR2 is SVGIG (reference sequence). Trimming removed 0 bases at V and 7 bases at J, with 7 bases between. The CDR3 DNA reads as TGTGCCTGGAGTGTTCGGGGAAATGAGCAGTTCTTC. Amino acids: CAWSVRGNEQFF.

V usage is TRBV5-4 and J usage is TRBJ2-2; no clear D. CDR1 and CDR2 from the germline V gene are SGHNT and YYREEE (reference sequence). Between the trimmed V and J ends, which lost 0 bases and 4 bases, there was a span of 7 bases. CDR3 length equals 14 residues. CDR3 in DNA: TGTGCCAGCAGCTTGGTTCCATTCACCGGGGAGCTGTTTTTT. Protein sequence: CASSLVPFTGELFF.

This clone was counted a single time. The chain is built from TRBV27 and TRBJ1-4; 7 bases are shared with TRBD1. With 5 bases clipped from V and 4 bases from J, the junction kept 7 bases outside the gene matches. The CDR3 is 15 amino acids. CDR1 and CDR2 (germline): MNHEY, SMNVEV (reference sequence). CDR3 in amino acids: CASSPWTGFNEKLFF. In DNA, the CDR3 is TGTGCCAGCAGTCCGTGGACAGGCTTTAATGAAAAACTGTTTTTT.

This clone was found many times. The chain joins TRBV15 to TRBJ2-5; 12 positions match TRBD1. The V gene's germline CDR1 is LNHNV and CDR2 YYDKDF (reference sequence). V dropped 3 bases and J dropped 5; count of bases not matched to a gene: 4. This CDR3 is built from 15 residues. The DNA of the CDR3 is TGTGCCACCAGCAGGGGGACAGGGGGCGCGGAGACCCAGTACTTC. It encodes CATSRGTGGAETQYF.

The genes are TRBV2 and TRBJ2-4; D gene ambiguous. V gave up 3 bases and J gave up 0 bases, with 3 bases separating them. The CDR3 has 13 residues. CDR1 SNHLY and CDR2 FYNNEI come from the germline V gene. CDR3 loop: CASSDRAKNIQYF. CDR3 coding DNA: TGTGCCAGCAGTGACAGAGCCAAAAACATTCAGTACTTC.

The chain couples TRBV11-2 to TRBJ2-7, with 8 bases fitting TRBD2. The germline V gene has CDR1 SGHAT and CDR2 FQNNGV. This CDR3 has 19 amino acids. V was clipped by 5 bases and J by 1 base; unmatched bases: 19. CDR3 in amino acids: CASSPRSPRTSYGSYEQYF. The CDR3 coding sequence is TGTGCCAGCAGCCCACGATCGCCTCGGACTAGCTATGGTTCCTACGAGCAGTACTTC.

The chain employs TRBV18 and TRBJ2-7; TRBD2 matches 7 bases. The V segment lost 3 bases and the J segment 0 bases; nucleotides outside the gene matches: 5. Germline CDR1 is KGHSH and CDR2 is LQKENI. The CDR3 has 15 residues. The CDR3 here is CASSPGGDPSYEQYF. CDR3 bases: TGTGCCAGCTCACCTGGGGGGGATCCCTCCTACGAGCAGTACTTC.